This T cell receptor beta chain came from a study of T cell responses to AZD1222 COVID-19 vaccine. A note on this clone: What it binds is unknown.

Using immunoSEQ multiplex PCR, the repertoire was profiled, and TCRdb retains in-frame clones only, with some absent. This table holds about 56,000 clones, around 88% found once. Regarding the study as a whole: Targets within unmutated variant regions were reportedly found for nearly half of spike-specific TCRs. Baseline serostatus was positive in only a handful of AZD1222 recipients. Clonal diversity may have been underestimated in mostly white British donors. Among vaccine-associated CD4 TCRs, coverage spanned spike, with dominance at 160-218 and 743-854.

Germline V lookup: CDR1 LGHNA, CDR2 YNFKEQ. The CDR3 runs to 16 residues. Trimming removed 0 bases at V and 0 bases at J, with 9 bases between. The input for sequencing was peripheral blood, taken 28 days after the second AZD1222 dose. This rearrangement joins TRBV4-2 to TRBJ1-5, with D unresolved. The TCR comes from an adult who received the AZD1222 COVID-19 vaccine. The CDR3 region is CASSQEELVSNQPQHF. The CDR3 region has the DNA TGTGCCAGCAGCCAAGAGGAGCTGGTTAGCAATCAGCCCCAGCATTTT.